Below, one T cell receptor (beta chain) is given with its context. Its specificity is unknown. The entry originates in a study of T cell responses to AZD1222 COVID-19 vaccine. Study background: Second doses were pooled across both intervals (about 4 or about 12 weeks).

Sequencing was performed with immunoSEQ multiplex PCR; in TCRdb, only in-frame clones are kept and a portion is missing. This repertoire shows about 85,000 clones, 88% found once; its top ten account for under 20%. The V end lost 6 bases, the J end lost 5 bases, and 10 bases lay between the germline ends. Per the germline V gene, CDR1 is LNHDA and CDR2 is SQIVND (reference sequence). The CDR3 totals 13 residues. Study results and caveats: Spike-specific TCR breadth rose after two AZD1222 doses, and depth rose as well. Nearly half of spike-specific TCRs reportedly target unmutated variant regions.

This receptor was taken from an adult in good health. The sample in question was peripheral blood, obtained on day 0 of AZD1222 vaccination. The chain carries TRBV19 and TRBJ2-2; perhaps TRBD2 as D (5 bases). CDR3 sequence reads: CASRTTNTGELFF. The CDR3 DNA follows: TGTGCCAGTAGGACGACTAATACCGGGGAGCTGTTTTTT.